Each of the 18 T cell receptor beta chains below was sequenced from the same sample in a study of cytotoxic CD8 clonotypes in ibrutinib-treated CLL. The repertoire was sequenced with immunoSEQ multiplex PCR; TCRdb's copy has only in-frame clones and lacks some. The sample lists about 180,000 clones; about 84% were seen once. Sequences were derived from PBMCs, sampled after 24 months of ibrutinib treatment. The receptors originated from a human donor with chronic lymphocytic leukemia.

CDR3 sequence reads: CASSEAPTQYF. CDR3 coding DNA: TGTGCCAGCAGTGAAGCGCCTACCCAGTACTTC. The J gene is TRBJ2-5, the V gene TRBV6-1, with D unclear. Looked up from germline, CDR1 is MNHNS and CDR2 is SASEGT. This CDR3 is built from 11 residues. V lost 0 bases and J 8 bases, leaving 4 bases between the germline ends.

The chain uses TRBV14 and TRBJ2-1; 7 bases fit TRBD2. The CDR3 has 19 amino acids. Losses at the gene ends were 0 bases for V and 9 bases for J; bases not matched to a gene: 20. The germline V gene has CDR1 SGHDN and CDR2 FVKESK. The CDR3: CASSQDRRTRGLGHGEQFF. In nucleotides, the CDR3 is TGTGCCAGCAGCCAAGATCGGAGGACTAGGGGTTTAGGACATGGTGAGCAGTTCTTC.

The chain employs TRBV28 and TRBJ2-7; the D gene is possibly TRBD1 (6 bases). This CDR3 spans 16 amino acids. Trimming removed 2 bases at V and 2 bases at J, with 16 bases between. The germline CDR1 and CDR2 sequences are MDHEN and SYDVKM. The CDR3 protein is CASSLGTTRVTYEQYF. The CDR3 coding sequence is TGTGCCAGCAGTTTAGGGACAACCAGGGTAACCTACGAGCAGTACTTC.

This sequence joins TRBV15 and TRBJ2-3; TRBD1 matches 7 bases. The V gene end was trimmed by 2 bases and the J gene end by 0 bases; junction bases not matched to a gene: 5. In germline, CDR1 is LNHNV, CDR2 YYDKDF (reference sequence). The CDR3 is made up of 16 amino acids. In nucleotides, the CDR3 is TGTGCCACCAGCAGAAGGGGGCGCGGGAGCACAGATACGCAGTATTTT. Translation gives CATSRRGRGSTDTQYF.

The J gene is TRBJ2-7, the V gene TRBV7-2; 7 bases align to TRBD2. The CDR3 loop spans 16 amino acids. Trimming cost V 1 base and J 3 bases; bases outside gene matches: 9. Germline V gene lookup returns CDR1 SGHTA and CDR2 FQGNSA. The CDR3 here is CASSLGSRGGGYEQYF. CDR3 bases: TGTGCCAGCAGCTTAGGGTCCCGGGGCGGGGGCTACGAGCAGTACTTC.

The chain joins TRBV30 to TRBJ1-6, with D possibly TRBD1 on 5 matching bases. Germline V gives CDR1 GTSNPN, CDR2 SVGIG (reference sequence). Trimming cost V 4 bases and J 7 bases, with 11 bases left between them. The CDR3 has 13 residues. Here the CDR3 reads CAWMRQGNSPLHF. In nucleotides, the CDR3 is TGTGCCTGGATGAGGCAGGGAAATTCACCCCTCCACTTT.

The chain uses TRBV30 and TRBJ2-1; TRBD2 agrees at 11 bases. J was trimmed by 7 bases and V by 2 bases; bases with no gene match: 7. CDR1 is GTSNPN and CDR2 is SVGIG in the germline V gene (reference sequence). This CDR3 region has 15 residues. This CDR3 is CAWSPGTSGTNEQFF. The CDR3 DNA sequence: TGTGCCTGGAGTCCCGGGACTAGCGGAACTAATGAGCAGTTCTTC.

Written as DNA, the CDR3 is TGTGCCAACGGGGCCCTGGCCGGAAACACCATATATTTT. Its protein is CANGALAGNTIYF. This chain connects TRBV30 to TRBJ1-3, with a possible D match to TRBD1 (5 bases). V shed 8 bases and J shed 4 bases, with 15 bases lying between them. Germline-derived CDR1 and CDR2 are GTSNPN and SVGIG (reference sequence). The CDR3 is made up of 13 amino acids.

This clone turned up a few times. J is TRBJ1-6 and V is TRBV27, with 8 positions matching TRBD1. CDR3 size: 15 residues. Trimming took 7 bases from V and 14 from J; bases not matched to a gene: 16. Germline V gene sequence: CDR1 MNHEY, CDR2 SMNVEV (reference sequence). CDR3 sequence: CASNRLGQGGESLHF. The CDR3 nucleotides are TGTGCCAGCAATCGTCTCGGACAGGGAGGGGAGTCCCTCCACTTT.

In its sample, this clone was seen once. V and J are TRBV2 and TRBJ1-3; no reliable D call. The germline V gene has CDR1 SNHLY and CDR2 FYNNEI. This CDR3 has 13 residues. V shed 7 bases and J shed 2 bases, with 9 bases lying between them. This chain's CDR3 is CASTPLPGNTIYF. The CDR3 coding sequence is TGTGCCAGCACCCCCCTCCCTGGAAACACCATATATTTT. The full variable domain, with the rest looked up from reference TRBV2 and TRBJ1-3, is EPEVTQTPSHQVTQMGQEVILRCVPISNHLYFYWYRQILGQKVEFLVSFYNNEISEKSEIFDDQFSVERPDGSNFTLKIRSTKLEDSAMYFCASTPLPGNTIYFGEGSWLTVV.

The chain combines TRBV11-2 with TRBJ2-7, with D maybe TRBD2 (6 bases). Deletions cut 1 base from V and 0 bases from J, with 10 bases between. CDR3 length: 15 amino acids. The germline gives CDR1 SGHAT, CDR2 FQNNGV. Written as DNA, the CDR3 is TGTGCCAGCAGCTTAGGCGCGGGACTCTCCTACGAGCAGTACTTC. This translates into CASSLGAGLSYEQYF.

The chain carries TRBV29-1 and TRBJ2-5, with a tentative D call TRBD1 (6 bases). V lost 0 bases and J lost 1, with 15 bases in between. From germline, CDR1 is SQVTM and CDR2 ANQGSEA. The CDR3 is 16 residues long. The CDR3 bases are TGCAGCGTTGAAGATCAGGACAGAAGGGTCCAAGAGACCCAGTACTTC. Translation gives CSVEDQDRRVQETQYF.

This chain joins TRBV6-6 and TRBJ2-1; tentative D call: TRBD1 (6 bases). This CDR3 has 16 residues. The ends were cut back, 2 bases at V and 6 bases at J, with 17 bases in the middle. From germline, CDR1 is MNHNY and CDR2 SVGAGI (reference sequence). This CDR3 reads CASSYQSGTPRNEQFF. The CDR3 DNA follows: TGTGCCAGCAGTTACCAATCCGGGACACCCCGCAATGAGCAGTTCTTC.

The chain has TRBV9 and TRBJ2-7; no clear D gene. With 4 bases removed from V and 4 bases from J, the gap between germline ends came to 12 bases. Germline V lookup: CDR1 SGDLS, CDR2 YYNGEE. This CDR3 contains 13 residues. As DNA, the CDR3 is TGTGCCAGCAGCCCACGGCCATATTACGAGCAGTACTTC. Its protein product is CASSPRPYYEQYF.

This chain links TRBV9 with TRBJ2-5; the D call may be TRBD1 or TRBD2 (5 bases each). V was trimmed by 0 bases and J by 3 bases, leaving 9 bases between them. CDR1 SGDLS and CDR2 YYNGEE come from the germline V gene. The CDR3 sequence is 14 residues long. The CDR3 loop reads CASSVGRGEETQYF. In DNA, the CDR3 is TGTGCCAGCAGCGTAGGTAGAGGGGAAGAGACCCAGTACTTC.

This clone was seen once. V is TRBV4-3 and J is TRBJ2-1; D gene unclear. The CDR3 covers 17 residues. Trimming stripped 1 base from V and 0 bases from J, with 13 bases between. The germline V gene encodes CDR1 LGHNA and CDR2 YSLEER. The CDR3 sequence is CASSQVYGVGSYNEQFF. In DNA form, the CDR3 reads TGCGCCAGCAGCCAAGTATACGGAGTGGGCTCCTACAATGAGCAGTTCTTC.

The rearrangement links TRBV27 to TRBJ1-2; D is perhaps TRBD1 (5 bases). Germline V gives CDR1 MNHEY, CDR2 SMNVEV (reference sequence). V was pared by 1 base and J by 4 bases, with 7 bases between. This CDR3 spans 13 amino acids. CDR3 bases: TGTGCCAGCAGTTTATTAACAGGCTATGGCTACACCTTC. This encodes CASSLLTGYGYTF.

The chain employs TRBV28 and TRBJ2-7, with TRBD1 identical over 9 bases. The CDR3 sequence is 16 residues long. CDR1 MDHEN and CDR2 SYDVKM come from the germline V gene. J gave up 0 bases and V 6 bases, and 9 bases lay outside the gene matches. Here the CDR3 reads CASRGGQGLYSYEQYF. The CDR3 DNA reads TGTGCCAGCAGGGGTGGACAGGGGCTCTACTCCTACGAGCAGTACTTC.